The subject of this entry is one T cell receptor beta chain. Its specificity is unknown. These data originate in a study of cytomegalovirus exposure and HLA in healthy donors. At the level of the study: Findings of an earlier analysis included some 110 million unique TCR beta sequences from some 190 million T cells. Findings and caveats of the study: Cytomegalovirus association was assigned to 150 to 200 TCR beta chains.

V lost 11 bases and J 4 bases, leaving 15 bases between the germline ends. Looked up from germline, CDR1 is MNHNS and CDR2 is SASEGT. There are 13 residues in the CDR3. 60 Vbeta and 13 Jbeta primers were used in PCR. As originally analysed: Approximately 11 million of 80 million to 85 million unique TCR beta chains were shared, per a later count. The assay was immunoSEQ multiplex PCR, and TCRdb's table has in-frame clones only and misses some. The D gene and trimming were derived from the DNA, and the V and J assignments and clone size from that table. The top ten clones hold 0.2% to 0.25% of a sample with around 200,000 clones, approximately 80% of them seen once.

The sequenced sample was PBMCs. The source is a girl aged 2 to 9 in good health and CMV-seronegative. The V call is TRBV6-1, the J call TRBJ2-1; unclear D gene. The CDR3 nucleotides read TGTGCCGGCACCAGAGGATCGTACAATGAGCAGTTCTTC. Translated: CAGTRGSYNEQFF.